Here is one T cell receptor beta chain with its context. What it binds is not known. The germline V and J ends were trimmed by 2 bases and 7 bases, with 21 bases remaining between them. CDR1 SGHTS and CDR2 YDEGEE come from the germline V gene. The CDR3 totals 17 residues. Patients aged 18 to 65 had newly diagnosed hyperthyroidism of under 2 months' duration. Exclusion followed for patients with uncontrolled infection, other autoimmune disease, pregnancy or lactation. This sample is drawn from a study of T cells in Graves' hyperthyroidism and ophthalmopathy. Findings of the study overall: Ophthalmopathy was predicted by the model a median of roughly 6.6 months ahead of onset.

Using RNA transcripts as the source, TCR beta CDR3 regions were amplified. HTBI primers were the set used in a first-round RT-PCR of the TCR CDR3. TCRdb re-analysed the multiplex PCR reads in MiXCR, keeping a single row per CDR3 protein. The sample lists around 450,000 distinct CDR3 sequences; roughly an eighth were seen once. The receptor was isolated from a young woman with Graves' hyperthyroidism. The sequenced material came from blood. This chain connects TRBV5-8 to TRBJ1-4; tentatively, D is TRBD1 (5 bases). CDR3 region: CASSLKRGVARSEKLFF. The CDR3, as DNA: TGTGCCAGCAGCTTAAAACGGGGGGTCGCTCGCTCTGAAAAACTGTTTTTT.